The 7 T cell receptor beta chains below were found in one sample sequenced in a study of shared clonotypes between healthy human individuals. Sequenced by immunoSEQ multiplex PCR; TCRdb stores in-frame clones only, minus some. The repertoire holds about 2.4 million clones, with over 85% as singletons. The sample was naive CD4+ T cells from PBMCs. Documented subset: CD45RA+ positively selected. The receptor set was obtained from a man aged 18 to 30 in good health. Some clones in this sample may be carry-over from other donors' samples.

The V and J genes are TRBV4-1 and TRBJ2-1, with no clear D. The germline CDR1 and CDR2 sequences are MGHRA and YSYEKL. Trimming left V 1 base short and J 9 bases short, with 10 bases between. CDR3 size: 13 residues. CDR3 residues: CASSQGLLGEQFF. CDR3 DNA: TGCGCCAGCAGCCAAGGACTCCTAGGTGAGCAGTTCTTC.

About this clone: Other DNA sequences in the same sample also yield this CDR3. V gene TRBV9 combines with J gene TRBJ2-1; D may be TRBD1 (6 bases). The CDR3 has 15 amino acids. Trimming cost V 0 bases and J 0 bases, with 7 bases left between them. The V gene's germline CDR1 is SGDLS and CDR2 YYNGEE. The CDR3 region is CASSVAGASYNEQFF. DNA of the CDR3: TGTGCCAGCAGCGTAGCAGGGGCCTCCTACAATGAGCAGTTCTTC.

The genes are TRBV11-2 and TRBJ1-5; TRBD1 matches at 9 bases. This CDR3 contains 19 residues. J gave up 3 bases and V 5 bases, and 17 bases lay outside the gene matches. Germline loops: CDR1 SGHAT, CDR2 FQNNGV. The CDR3 DNA sequence: TGTGCCAGCAGCCGCCCCGGGACAGGGAGCGGGGGTAACAATCAGCCCCAGCATTTT. Translating gives CASSRPGTGSGGNNQPQHF.

This clone was picked up one time. The rearrangement joins TRBV5-4 to TRBJ2-3; 7 bases are shared with TRBD2. Germline V lookup: CDR1 SGHNT, CDR2 YYREEE (reference sequence). V dropped 1 base and J dropped 2; count of bases not matched to a gene: 7. The CDR3 has 16 amino acids. The CDR3 bases are TGTGCCAGCAGCTTGACGGTGGGGGGGATCACAGATACGCAGTATTTT. This gives the protein CASSLTVGGITDTQYF.

CDR3 sequence: CASSSINRDRSSYEQYF. The CDR3 nucleotides are TGTGCCAGCAGTTCTATCAACCGGGACCGCAGCTCCTACGAGCAGTACTTC. The chain combines TRBV28 with TRBJ2-7; D could derive from TRBD1 or TRBD2 (5 bases each). Germline V gene lookup returns CDR1 MDHEN and CDR2 SYDVKM. Trimming removed 4 bases from V and 0 bases from J, with 19 bases in between. This CDR3 has 17 amino acids.

This chain links TRBV10-3 with TRBJ1-5; D is perhaps TRBD1 (5 bases). The germline V and J ends were trimmed by 10 bases and 0 bases, with 13 bases remaining between them. The length of the CDR3 is 14 residues. The germline gives CDR1 ENHRY, CDR2 SYGVKD. DNA of the CDR3: TGTGCCACCGGCTTTGGGGGTAGCAATCAGCCCCAGCATTTT. This encodes CATGFGGSNQPQHF.

This chain uses TRBV27 with TRBJ2-7; TRBD1 matches 7 bases. The CDR3 covers 15 residues. Trimming took 5 bases from V and 0 from J; bases not matched to a gene: 7. Germline CDR1 reads MNHEY; CDR2 reads SMNVEV (reference sequence). CDR3 DNA sequence: TGTGCCAGCAGTCCGTACAGGGGACCCTCCTACGAGCAGTACTTC. Protein sequence: CASSPYRGPSYEQYF.